The rows below give T cell receptor beta chains drawn from one sample of a study of blood T cell repertoires in COVID-19. Only in-frame clones appear in the TCRdb table, and some are missing; sequencing was by immunoSEQ multiplex PCR. The table shows over 130,000 clones, with 82% occurring only once. Input material: peripheral blood. The source of these receptors is a woman of 80 years or more with acute or convalescent COVID-19. The CDR3 runs from the conserved cysteine through the conserved F or W. Each record gives: D gene, V gene, clone size, J gene, CDR3 DNA, CDR3 protein. A D gene is named only where the DNA matches it firmly. Size is omitted from some rows. Given values are once, few, many or a class for expanded clones.

d_call: TRBD1; v_call: TRBV7-2; clone_size: .; j_call: TRBJ1-2; cdr3_nt: TGTGCCAGCAGCCACGATTATATGCGGACAGGGGGGCATGGCTACACCTTC; cdr3_aa: CASSHDYMRTGGHGYTF
d_call: .; v_call: TRBV30; clone_size: .; j_call: TRBJ1-6; cdr3_nt: TGTGCCTGGCGAGAGGGGGAGAATTCACCCCTCCACTTT; cdr3_aa: CAWREGENSPLHF
d_call: .; v_call: TRBV11-2; clone_size: .; j_call: TRBJ1-5; cdr3_nt: TGTGCCAGCAGCTTAGCCCCGAATCAGCCCCAGCATTTT; cdr3_aa: CASSLAPNQPQHF
d_call: .; v_call: TRBV15; clone_size: .; j_call: TRBJ1-1; cdr3_nt: TGTGCCACCAGCAGAGGAGGGTCCGCGAACACTGAAGCTTTCTTT; cdr3_aa: CATSRGGSANTEAFF
d_call: .; v_call: TRBV4-1; clone_size: once; j_call: TRBJ2-2; cdr3_nt: TGCGCCAGCAGCCAAGAGTGGGCGGGCACCGGGGAGCTGTTTTTT; cdr3_aa: CASSQEWAGTGELFF
d_call: TRBD2; v_call: TRBV28; clone_size: .; j_call: TRBJ2-7; cdr3_nt: TGTGCCAGCAGTTTGCTAGCGGGAGATACGTACGAGCAGTACTTC; cdr3_aa: CASSLLAGDTYEQYF
d_call: TRBD2; v_call: TRBV5-1; clone_size: once; j_call: TRBJ2-5; cdr3_nt: TGCGCCAGCAGGGTAGCGGGGTTCGTCCAAGAGACCCAGTACTTC; cdr3_aa: CASRVAGFVQETQYF
d_call: .; v_call: TRBV4-1; clone_size: once; j_call: TRBJ2-7; cdr3_nt: TGCGCCAGCAGCATAAGGACAGTCGTCGCTCCTAGGGGGTTCTCCTACGAGCAGTACTTC; cdr3_aa: CASSIRTVVAPRGFSYEQYF
d_call: .; v_call: TRBV11-1; clone_size: few; j_call: TRBJ1-1; cdr3_nt: TGTGCCAGCAGCCAGGGGTACACTTTCACTGAAGCTTTCTTT; cdr3_aa: CASSQGYTFTEAFF
d_call: .; v_call: TRBV18; clone_size: .; j_call: TRBJ1-1; cdr3_nt: TGTGCCAGCTCACCTTATCAGAAAACCAGGGTTCCTGAAGCTTTCTTT; cdr3_aa: CASSPYQKTRVPEAFF
d_call: TRBD1; v_call: TRBV5-1; clone_size: .; j_call: TRBJ1-2; cdr3_nt: TGCGCCAGCAGCTTCGGACAGGGGATGAGTGGCTACACCTTC; cdr3_aa: CASSFGQGMSGYTF
d_call: .; v_call: TRBV28; clone_size: .; j_call: TRBJ2-7; cdr3_nt: TGTGCCAGCAGCCTTGCGGACTCCTACGAGCAGTACTTC; cdr3_aa: CASSLADSYEQYF
d_call: TRBD2; v_call: TRBV7-9; clone_size: .; j_call: TRBJ2-2; cdr3_nt: TGTGCCAGCAGCCAAGGGACTATCCAAGGCGGGGAGCTGTTTTTT; cdr3_aa: CASSQGTIQGGELFF
d_call: TRBD1; v_call: TRBV6-2/TRBV6-3; clone_size: .; j_call: TRBJ1-2; cdr3_nt: TGTGCCAGCACTTACGGGTACAGGGGCTCCTATGGCTACACCTTC; cdr3_aa: CASTYGYRGSYGYTF
d_call: .; v_call: TRBV4-2; clone_size: .; j_call: TRBJ2-4; cdr3_nt: TGTGCCAGCAGCAGCCGCTCCGGGACAAACTACAACATTCAGTACTTC; cdr3_aa: CASSSRSGTNYNIQYF
d_call: TRBD1; v_call: TRBV3-1/TRBV3-2; clone_size: once; j_call: TRBJ1-1; cdr3_nt: TGTGCCAGCAGCCAAGGGACAGGGGGGACTGAAGCTTTCTTT; cdr3_aa: CASSQGTGGTEAFF
d_call: TRBD2; v_call: TRBV27; clone_size: once; j_call: TRBJ2-5; cdr3_nt: TGTGCCAGCACCTCCTCAGCGGGGGGTAGAGAGACCCAGTACTTC; cdr3_aa: CASTSSAGGRETQYF
d_call: TRBD1; v_call: TRBV4-1; clone_size: .; j_call: TRBJ2-1; cdr3_nt: TGCGCCAGCAGCCGCGAGCCCGCCGGGACAGGGGACAATGAGCAGTTCTTC; cdr3_aa: CASSREPAGTGDNEQFF
d_call: .; v_call: TRBV29-1; clone_size: many; j_call: TRBJ1-1; cdr3_nt: TGCAGCGTTGAGAGACAAGGTGAAGCTTTCTTT; cdr3_aa: CSVERQGEAFF
d_call: .; v_call: TRBV6-1; clone_size: .; j_call: TRBJ1-3; cdr3_nt: TGTGCCAGCAGTGAAGCCCCCTTCCCCACAGGGAACGGAAACACCATATATTTT; cdr3_aa: CASSEAPFPTGNGNTIYF
d_call: .; v_call: TRBV28; clone_size: .; j_call: TRBJ1-3; cdr3_nt: TGTGCCAGCAGTTTGTCGGGGGTCAATCGAAACACCATATATTTT; cdr3_aa: CASSLSGVNRNTIYF
d_call: .; v_call: TRBV3-1/TRBV3-2; clone_size: .; j_call: TRBJ1-1; cdr3_nt: TGTGCCAGCAGACTGACAATGAACACTGAAGCTTTCTTT; cdr3_aa: CASRLTMNTEAFF